This TCR beta chain was recorded in a study of CD8 T cells in Susac syndrome. Relapsing-remitting disease, either stable or active, was present in the treatment-naive patients who were the multiple sclerosis controls. Random hexamers were used to reverse transcribe an amount of 0.5 to 1 ug RNA. The immunoSEQ assay covered 54 Vbeta and 13 Jbeta segments for CDR3. TCRdb called the immunoSEQ multiplex PCR reads again in MiXCR, with one record for every CDR3 protein. The profile shows some 200,000 distinct CDR3 sequences, 95% of them singletons. The TCR comes from a human donor with multiple sclerosis. The sequenced sample was CD4+ T cells from PBMCs.

In DNA, the CDR3 is TGTGCCAGCAACCTCGTCACTGAAGCTTTCTTT. It yields the protein CASNLVTEAFF. The V call is TRBV2, the J call TRBJ1-1; D is uncertain. The CDR3 is 11 residues long. V was shortened by 7 bases and J by 4 bases, with 7 bases between the two germline ends. Germline CDR1 SNHLY, CDR2 FYNNEI. The whole variable domain, filled in from reference TRBV2 and TRBJ1-1, reads EPEVTQTPSHQVTQMGQEVILRCVPISNHLYFYWYRQILGQKVEFLVSFYNNEISEKSEIFDDQFSVERPDGSNFTLKIRSTKLEDSAMYFCASNLVTEAFFGQGTRLTVV.